Sequencing of this T cell receptor beta chain was carried out in a study of blood T cell repertoires in COVID-19. Trimming cost V 7 bases and J 1 base, with 11 bases left between them. CDR1 is SQVTM and CDR2 is ANQGSEA in the germline V gene. The CDR3 has 12 residues. Generated by immunoSEQ multiplex PCR, the TCRdb table keeps only in-frame clones and is missing some. The table lists about 480,000 clones, 88% of them singletons. Sequencing was performed on PBMCs or T cells enriched from blood (not recorded which). This clonotype originated in a woman in her thirties or forties who had recovered from COVID-19. The rearrangement links TRBV29-1 to TRBJ2-7, with D perhaps TRBD1 (5 bases). The CDR3 here is CSALAGSYEQYF. In DNA form, the CDR3 reads TGCAGCGCGTTGGCAGGGTCCTACGAGCAGTACTTC.